These 12 T cell receptor beta chains were all obtained from the same sample, sequenced in a study of shared clonotypes between healthy human individuals (dated by TCRdb to 2020 to 2022). Libraries were made using the immunoSEQ multiplex PCR assay. This is the immuneACCESS table as TCRdb keeps it, with only in-frame sequences that have V and J called. A part of the clones is gone; compared with another copy, unresolved V genes explain less than half, and the rest is unexplained. This sample is represented by approximately 1.5 million clones; about 98.5% of them were singletons. Together, the top ten hold 0.36% of the sample. The specimen sequenced was naive CD4+ T cells sorted from blood. The sample's cell subset or site, from its label and the paper: CD45RA+ positively selected. Source of these receptors: a man aged 30-40 years in good health.

The gene calls are TRBV28 and TRBJ1-1; D uncertain. The CDR3 runs to 13 residues. Germline CDR1 MDHEN, CDR2 SYDVKM. Trimming took 7 bases from V and 5 from J, leaving 14 bases between them. CDR3 nucleotide sequence: TGTGCCAGCATTCTTTGGGGAGGAACTGAAGCTTTCTTT. It specifies CASILWGGTEAFF. Combining the CDR3 with reference TRBV28 and TRBJ1-1 gives the whole variable domain DVKVTQSSRYLVKRTGEKVFLECVQDMDHENMFWYRQDPGLGLRLIYFSYDVKMKEKGDIPEGYSVSREKKERFSLILESASTNQTSMYLCASILWGGTEAFFGQGTRLTVV.

V gene TRBV5-4 combines with J gene TRBJ1-1; D not resolved. The CDR3 totals 14 residues. Germline CDR1 is SGHNT and CDR2 is YYREEE (reference sequence). V lost 4 bases, J lost 2 bases, and 12 bases lay in between. CDR3 DNA: TGTGCCAGCAGCACTCAGAGGTATAACACTGAAGCTTTCTTT. Translation gives CASSTQRYNTEAFF.

CDR3 amino acids: CAISEGQGYQGEQYF. The CDR3, as DNA: TGTGCCATCAGTGAAGGACAGGGGTACCAGGGCGAGCAGTACTTC. The genes are TRBV10-3 and TRBJ2-7; TRBD1 aligns across 9 bases. CDR1 is ENHRY, CDR2 SYGVKD, per germline. Germline trimming cut 3 bases from V and 6 bases from J; bases unmatched to any gene: 9. The CDR3 contains 15 residues.

This chain links TRBV19 with TRBJ2-7, with 8 nucleotides matching TRBD1. This CDR3 has 14 amino acids. The J segment lost 2 bases and the V segment lost 7 bases, leaving 7 bases of the junction unmatched. Germline V gives CDR1 LNHDA, CDR2 SQIVND (reference sequence). The CDR3 bases are TGTGCCAGTAACCCAGGACAGGGCCCCTACGAGCAGTACTTC. Residues: CASNPGQGPYEQYF.

This chain's CDR3 is CASSPLWDASGRRNEQFF. The DNA for the CDR3 is TGTGCCAGCTCACCACTCTGGGATGCTAGCGGGAGGAGGAATGAGCAGTTCTTC. V and J are TRBV18 and TRBJ2-1; 11 bases match TRBD2. CDR1 KGHSH and CDR2 LQKENI come from the germline V gene. This CDR3 spans 18 amino acids. Trimming at V came to 1 base and at J to 7 bases, leaving 12 bases not matched to a gene. The full variable domain, in which reference TRBV18 and TRBJ2-1 provide the parts outside the CDR3, is NAGVMQNPRHLVRRRGQEARLRCSPMKGHSHVYWYRQLPEEGLKFMVYLQKENIIDESGMPKERFSAEFPKEGPSILRIQQVVRGDSAAYFCASSPLWDASGRRNEQFFGPGTRLTVL.

This chain's CDR3 is CASRLAPWGLVLESYEQYF. As DNA, the CDR3 is TGTGCAAGTCGCTTAGCTCCCTGGGGGCTAGTACTCGAATCCTACGAGCAGTACTTC. The chain uses TRBV12-2 and TRBJ2-7; the table's D call, TRBD1, was not checked against the DNA. TRBV12-2 counts as a pseudogene. This CDR3 is 19 amino acids long.

On this clone itself: The same CDR3 also results from other DNA sequences found in this sample. V gene TRBV18 combines with J gene TRBJ2-5, with D possibly TRBD1 on 6 matching bases. Germline V gene lookup returns CDR1 KGHSH and CDR2 LQKENI. Trimming left V 5 bases short and J 3 bases short, with 10 bases between. CDR3 length equals 13 residues. CDR3: CASSSQGKETQYF. The CDR3 bases are TGTGCCAGCTCATCCCAGGGGAAAGAGACCCAGTACTTC. Drawing the rest from reference TRBV18 and TRBJ2-5, the complete variable domain is NAGVMQNPRHLVRRRGQEARLRCSPMKGHSHVYWYRQLPEEGLKFMVYLQKENIIDESGMPKERFSAEFPKEGPSILRIQQVVRGDSAAYFCASSSQGKETQYFGPGTRLLVL.

The genes are TRBV29-1 and TRBJ1-1; a possible D gene is TRBD1 (5 bases). There are 13 residues in the CDR3. The germline V and J ends were trimmed by 6 bases and 0 bases, with 11 bases remaining between them. Germline V gene sequence: CDR1 SQVTM, CDR2 ANQGSEA. The CDR3 DNA is TGCAGCGTCGAGACAGATCTGAACACTGAAGCTTTCTTT. Its protein is CSVETDLNTEAFF.

The V and J genes are TRBV7-9 and TRBJ1-5; TRBD1 matches at 8 bases. The CDR3 is 15 residues long. With V trimmed by 1 base and J by 4 bases, 3 bases remained unmatched. The V gene's germline CDR1 is SEHNR and CDR2 FQNEAQ (reference sequence). CDR3 in amino acids: CASSLGTGKNQPQHF. In DNA form, the CDR3 reads TGTGCCAGCAGCTTAGGGACAGGGAAGAATCAGCCCCAGCATTTT.

The J gene is TRBJ2-7, the V gene TRBV19, with D possibly being TRBD2 (5 bases). This CDR3 is built from 16 residues. The V and J ends lost 1 base and 4 bases respectively, with 17 bases between them. Germline CDR1 LNHDA, CDR2 SQIVND (reference sequence). Written as DNA, the CDR3 is TGTGCCAGTAGTATAGGACCCGACGGGATATATTACGAGCAGTACTTC. It specifies CASSIGPDGIYYEQYF.

This clone was seen a single time. The rearrangement uses TRBV28 and TRBJ2-7, with D perhaps matching TRBD2 (5 bases). There are 14 residues in the CDR3. Trimming took off 1 base at V and 3 bases at J, with 10 bases between the two ends. Germline V gives CDR1 MDHEN, CDR2 SYDVKM. CDR3 sequence reads: CASSLSGTNYEQYF. The CDR3 nucleotides read TGTGCCAGCAGTTTATCGGGAACGAACTACGAGCAGTACTTC.

The rearrangement links TRBV30 to TRBJ2-7; weak D call: TRBD2 (5 bases). V was shortened by 2 bases and J by 2 bases, with 10 bases between the two germline ends. The CDR3 covers 13 residues. CDR1 and CDR2 (germline): GTSNPN, SVGIG (reference sequence). CDR3: CAWSKARAYEQYF. The CDR3 region has the DNA TGTGCCTGGAGTAAGGCGAGGGCCTACGAGCAGTACTTC. The complete variable domain, with remaining parts taken from reference TRBV30 and TRBJ2-7, reads SQTIHQWPATLVQPVGSPLSLECTVEGTSNPNLYWYRQAAGRGLQLLFYSVGIGQISSEVPQNLSASRPQDRQFILSSKKLLLSDSGFYLCAWSKARAYEQYFGPGTRLTVT.